This record covers a single T cell receptor (beta chain). Its antigen is undetermined. Mismatch with germline at one junction end may stem from a read error. Germline lookup yields CDR1 MDHEN and CDR2 SYDVKM. The CDR3 spans 15 residues. TCRdb analysed the 5' RACE reads with MiXCR anew, one entry per CDR3 protein. Of roughly 400,000 distinct CDR3 sequences in the sample, around 22% were seen once. This entry belongs to a study of CD8 T cells in ankylosing spondylitis. Study results and limitations: A TCR beta motif of eight highly homologous variants appeared characteristic of ankylosing spondylitis blood.

The sequence was obtained from a male donor with ankylosing spondylitis. This chain joins TRBV28 and TRBJ2-7; 11 bases are a match to TRBD2. The sequenced material came from blood, either unsorted or a sorted T cell fraction (not recorded which). The CDR3 here is CASTPLNIAGGIPDF. The CDR3 DNA reads TGTGCCAGCACCCCGCTGAATATAGCGGGAGGGATCCCGGACTTC.